This TCR beta chain is drawn from a study of blood T cell repertoires in COVID-19. Study at large: Some COVID-19 samples were acute and others convalescent; all came from the United States, Italy and Spain. T cells, B-cell-depleted T cells, or PBMCs provided the cDNA or gDNA that served as material.

In the original workflow: Amplification from reference gene primers served as the basis for estimated nucleated cell counts. Profiled with immunoSEQ multiplex PCR; TCRdb holds only in-frame clones, not every one. Clonal size and the V and J genes are those of that table, whereas D and trimming came from the DNA. The sample holds about 330,000 clones, more than 70% seen once. Germline V gene lookup returns CDR1 SGHNT and CDR2 YYREEE (reference sequence). The CDR3 loop spans 17 amino acids. The V segment lost 4 bases and the J segment 7 bases; nucleotides outside the gene matches: 16. This TCR derives from a man in his late teens or twenties who had recovered from COVID-19. The chain is built from TRBV5-4 and TRBJ2-1; 8 nucleotides match TRBD2. Specimen: peripheral blood. The CDR3 coding sequence is TGTGCCAGCAGCCCAGACCATGGACGCGGGGGGATAAATGAGCAGTTCTTC. Its translation is CASSPDHGRGGINEQFF.